This TCR beta chain was sequenced for a study of OX40 agonist ivuxolimab in advanced cancers. Study-level background: Three patients, one with hepatocellular carcinoma and two with cutaneous melanoma, achieved partial responses.

The protocol was immunoSEQ multiplex PCR, while the TCRdb copy is restricted to in-frame clones and leaves out a portion. Of about 76,000 clones in the sample, approximately 85% were seen once. Comments on this clone: Antigen specificity is unknown.

Study results and limitations: At 0.1 to 3.0 mg/kg and by week 6, clonal expansion occurred in CD4+ and CD8+ blood T cells. Near-lowest levels of clonal expansion characterized partial responders at 0.1-3.0 mg/kg. The study found that CD8+ T cells averaged more expanded clones than CD4+.

Trimming stripped 4 bases from V and 11 bases from J, with 10 bases between. The CDR3 runs to 11 residues. Germline lookup yields CDR1 SGHRS and CDR2 YFSETQ. This TCR was sampled from an adult with an advanced solid tumor such as melanoma, head and neck, liver or kidney cancer. The specimen was CD4+ or CD8+ T cells sorted from blood, collected in a trial of the OX40 agonist ivuxolimab. V gene TRBV5-1 combines with J gene TRBJ2-4, with D perhaps matching TRBD1 (6 bases). This CDR3 is CASSSGQLQYF. Written as DNA, the CDR3 is TGCGCCAGCAGCAGCGGACAGCTTCAGTACTTC.